This T cell receptor (beta chain) was sequenced for a study of cytomegalovirus exposure and HLA in healthy donors. In the study overall: HLA-typed donors were the source of 80 million to 90 million unique TCRs, which an early data release held.

Study-wide findings and caveats: Follow-up analysis found HLA locus-dependent TCR association rates, highest for DRB1 and lowest for HLA-C. The investigators catalogued 150 to 200 TCR beta chains as cytomegalovirus-associated. There were some public TCRs occurring in many donors, but most TCR sequences were rare.

CDR3 length: 13 amino acids. V dropped 8 bases and J dropped 2; count of bases not matched to a gene: 3. In germline, CDR1 is GTSNPN, CDR2 SVGIG (reference sequence). PCR amplification relied on 60 Vbeta primers (plus 13 Jbeta primers). Produced via immunoSEQ multiplex PCR; TCRdb's table is partial and in-frame only. The sample holds 40,000 to 55,000 clones. Turning to this clone: As yet, its antigen is unknown.

Sequenced: PBMCs. The genes are TRBV30 and TRBJ2-2; 9 nucleotides agree with TRBD1. This clonotype was obtained from a male donor in good health and CMV-seropositive. This CDR3 reads CARTGVNTGELFF. In DNA, the CDR3 is TGTGCCCGGACAGGGGTTAACACCGGGGAGCTGTTTTTT.